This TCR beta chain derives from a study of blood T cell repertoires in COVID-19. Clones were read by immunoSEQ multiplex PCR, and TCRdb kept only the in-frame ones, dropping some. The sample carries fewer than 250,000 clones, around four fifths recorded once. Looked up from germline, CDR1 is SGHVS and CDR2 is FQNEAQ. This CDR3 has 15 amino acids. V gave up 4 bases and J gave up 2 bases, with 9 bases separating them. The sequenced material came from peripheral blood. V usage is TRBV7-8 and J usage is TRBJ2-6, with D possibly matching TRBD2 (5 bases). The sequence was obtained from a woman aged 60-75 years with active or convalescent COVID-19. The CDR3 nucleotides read TGTGCCAGCAGCTCACGGGGTCCTGGGGCCAACGTCCTGACTTTC. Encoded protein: CASSSRGPGANVLTF.